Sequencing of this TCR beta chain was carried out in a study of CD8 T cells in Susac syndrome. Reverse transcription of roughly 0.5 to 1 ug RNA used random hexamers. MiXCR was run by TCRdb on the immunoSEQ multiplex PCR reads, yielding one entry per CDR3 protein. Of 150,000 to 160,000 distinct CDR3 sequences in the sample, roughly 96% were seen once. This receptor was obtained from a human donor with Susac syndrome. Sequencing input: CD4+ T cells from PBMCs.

CDR3 DNA: TGTGCCAGCAGCCAAGGGACTGCAACCCAGTACTTC. Residues: CASSQGTATQYF. The rearrangement joins TRBV3-1 to TRBJ2-5; a possible D gene is TRBD2 (5 bases). V lost 1 base and J 8 bases, leaving 8 bases between the germline ends. Germline V lookup: CDR1 LGHDT, CDR2 YNNKEL (reference sequence). The CDR3 runs to 12 residues.